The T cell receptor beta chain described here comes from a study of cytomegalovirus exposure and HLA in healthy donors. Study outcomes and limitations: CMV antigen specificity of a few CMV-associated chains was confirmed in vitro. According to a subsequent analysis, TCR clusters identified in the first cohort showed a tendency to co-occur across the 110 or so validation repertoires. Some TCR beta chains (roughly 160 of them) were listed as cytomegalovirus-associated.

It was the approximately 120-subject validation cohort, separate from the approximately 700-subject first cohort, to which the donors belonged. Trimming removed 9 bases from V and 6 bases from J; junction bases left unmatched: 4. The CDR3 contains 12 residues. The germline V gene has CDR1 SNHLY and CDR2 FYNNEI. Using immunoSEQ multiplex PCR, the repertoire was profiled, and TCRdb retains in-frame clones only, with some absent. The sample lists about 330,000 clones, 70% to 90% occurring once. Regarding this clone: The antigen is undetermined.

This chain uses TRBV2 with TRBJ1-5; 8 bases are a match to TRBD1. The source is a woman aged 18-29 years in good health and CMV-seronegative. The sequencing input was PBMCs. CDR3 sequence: CASDRGGQPQHF. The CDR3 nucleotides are TGTGCCAGTGACAGGGGCGGTCAGCCCCAGCATTTT.